This T cell receptor beta chain appears in the sequencing data of a study of cytomegalovirus exposure and HLA in healthy donors. Study results and limitations: In all likelihood, a cluster of highly shared sequence variants was a sequencing artifact. DRB1 had the most TCR associations and HLA-C the fewest, a later analysis found, with rates varying by HLA locus.

In nominal health when sampled, donors likely had unrecorded immune exposures nonetheless. The germline V gene encodes CDR1 SNHLY and CDR2 FYNNEI. The CDR3 is made up of 14 amino acids. Trimming shortened V by 4 bases and J by 4 bases, and 13 bases separated the two germline ends. This clone was counted between two and nine times. The target antigen is unknown. The PCR used 60 Vbeta and 13 Jbeta primers. How the authors handled the data: Later work found around 80 million unique TCR beta chains, with around 10 million shared. The data were produced by immunoSEQ multiplex PCR, yet TCRdb's version contains in-frame clones alone and is incomplete. V and J calls and clone size are as listed in that table; D and trimming were resolved from the DNA. Found here are more than 85,000 clones, roughly 80% of them singletons; the top ten hold 10%.

The chain links TRBV2 to TRBJ1-1; a weak D match, TRBD1 (6 bases). The sample comprised PBMCs. The clonotype originates from a man younger than 40 in good health and CMV-seropositive. CDR3 residues: CASSGERGSTEAFF. The CDR3, as DNA: TGTGCCAGCAGTGGAGAGAGGGGGAGCACTGAAGCTTTCTTT.